The source of this T cell receptor beta chain is a study of blood T cell repertoires in COVID-19. Study overall: The study drew acute and convalescent COVID-19 samples from the United States, Italy and Spain. PBMCs, B-cell-depleted T cells, or T cells provided the cDNA or gDNA that made up the material.

The CDR3 sequence is 14 residues long. From germline, CDR1 is LNHNV and CDR2 YYDKDF (reference sequence). V dropped 6 bases and J dropped 2; count of bases not matched to a gene: 4. Original processing methods: Estimation of nucleated cell counts relied on the amplification of reference gene primers. Assay used: immunoSEQ multiplex PCR; TCRdb lists only in-frame clones, some missing. The V and J calls and clone size come from that table; D and trimming were worked out from the DNA. The sample consists of 150,000 or so clones, roughly 88% of them appearing once. The chain has TRBV15 and TRBJ2-7; TRBD1 matches at 10 bases. This receptor was taken from a woman in her fifties or sixties with acute or convalescent COVID-19. Material for sequencing was peripheral blood. This CDR3 reads CATSRTGGTYEQYF. DNA of the CDR3: TGTGCCACCAGTAGGACAGGGGGAACCTACGAGCAGTACTTC.